This T cell receptor (beta chain) was captured in a study of cytomegalovirus exposure and HLA in healthy donors. Germline V gene data show CDR1 as MNHNS and CDR2 as SASEGT. The CDR3 has 14 residues. V was cut by 7 bases and J by 4 bases, with 17 bases left in between. This table comes from immunoSEQ multiplex PCR, and its TCRdb copy is limited to in-frame clones, with some not included. The data hold 140,000 or so clones, with around 89% observed a single time. The chain recombines TRBV6-1 with TRBJ2-7; D is possibly TRBD1 (6 bases). Sequencing input: PBMCs. This receptor was identified in a woman aged 30 to 39 in good health and CMV-seropositive. The CDR3 protein is CASTRRGIQYEQYF. The CDR3 DNA reads TGTGCCAGCACCCGAAGGGGGATTCAGTACGAGCAGTACTTC.